The 21 T cell receptor beta chains reported below all come from one sample, sequenced in a study of cytomegalovirus exposure and HLA in healthy donors. The PCR made use of 60 Vbeta and 13 Jbeta primers. The method was immunoSEQ multiplex PCR; TCRdb's version includes in-frame clones alone and lacks a portion of them. Among around 33,000 clones listed, 90% to 95% were seen once. What was sequenced was PBMCs. All receptors derive from a woman aged 18-29 years in good health and CMV-seronegative.

The J gene is TRBJ1-6, the V gene TRBV13; 8 bases match TRBD1. Per the germline V gene, CDR1 is PRHDT and CDR2 is FYEKMQ (reference sequence). V was pared by 4 bases and J by 7 bases, with 6 bases of the junction left unmatched. The CDR3 has 15 residues. In nucleotides, the CDR3 is TGTGCCAGCAGCTCGCCGGGACAGGAGAATTCACCCCTCCACTTT. Amino acids: CASSSPGQENSPLHF.

The sample holds one count of this clone. A read error may produce the germline difference seen at one junction end. This sample also contains other DNA sequences that code for the same CDR3. This chain connects TRBV27 to TRBJ2-3, with D maybe TRBD2 (5 bases). Germline lookup yields CDR1 MNHEY and CDR2 SMNVEV (reference sequence). This CDR3 has 10 amino acids. CDR3: CASVGETQYF. CDR3 coding DNA: TGCGCCAGCGTCGGGGAGACGCAGTATTTT.

This clone came up once. The chain employs TRBV7-8 and TRBJ2-1; D perhaps matches TRBD2 (6 bases). Germline V CDR1 and CDR2: SGHVS, FQNEAQ. This CDR3 spans 19 amino acids. V lost 0 bases and J lost 4, with 22 bases in between. DNA of the CDR3: TGTGCCAGCAGCTTAGCGTCCCGGGAGCCTATCAGACTTTACAATGAGCAGTTCTTC. This gives the protein CASSLASREPIRLYNEQFF.

This rearrangement joins TRBV2 to TRBJ2-7; 8 bases line up with TRBD1. The CDR3 sequence is 15 residues long. The V gene's germline CDR1 is SNHLY and CDR2 FYNNEI. The J segment lost 0 bases and the V segment lost 6 bases, leaving 7 bases of the junction unmatched. The CDR3 is CASSESTGVSYEQYF. CDR3 sequence (DNA): TGTGCCAGCAGCGAATCGACAGGGGTCTCCTACGAGCAGTACTTC.

This chain connects TRBV30 to TRBJ1-2; TRBD1 matches 8 bases. V lost 1 base to trimming and J lost 6 bases; unmatched junction nucleotides: 4. Germline V gene sequence: CDR1 GTSNPN, CDR2 SVGIG (reference sequence). CDR3 length equals 13 residues. In DNA form, the CDR3 reads TGTGCCTGGAGTGCGGACAGGGCCCATGGCTACACCTTC. This translates into CAWSADRAHGYTF.

The chain combines TRBV7-2 with TRBJ2-3, with 8 bases matching TRBD2. Germline values: CDR1 SGHTA, CDR2 FQGNSA. The CDR3 sequence is 17 residues long. V dropped 5 bases and J dropped 3; count of bases not matched to a gene: 13. CDR3 sequence (DNA): TGTGCCAGCAGCACGAGTCTGGCGGGAGGTTTTACAGATACGCAGTATTTT. This codes for CASSTSLAGGFTDTQYF.

About this clone: Germline is not matched at one junction end, which may reflect a read error. This chain joins TRBV7-9 and TRBJ1-2; D gene unclear. The CDR3 has 11 residues. CDR1 SEHNR and CDR2 FQNEAQ come from the germline V gene (reference sequence). CDR3 nucleotide sequence: TGTTCCAGCAGCTTAGAAGCCGGCTACACCTTC. Residues: CSSSLEAGYTF. The full variable domain, completed using reference TRBV7-9 and TRBJ1-2, is DTGVSQNPRHKITKRGQNVTFRCDPISEHNRLYWYRQTLGQGPEFLTYFQNEAQLEKSRLLSDRFSAERPKGSFSTLEIQRTEQGDSAMYLCSSSLEAGYTFGSGTRLTVV.

The rearrangement links TRBV10-2 to TRBJ2-3, with 10 bases fitting TRBD2. V gave up 9 bases and J gave up 0 bases; unmatched junction bases: 6. The germline gives CDR1 WSHSY, CDR2 SAAADI. This CDR3 contains 15 residues. CDR3 loop: CASLLTSGSTDTQYF. The CDR3 bases are TGCGCCAGTCTCTTGACTAGCGGGAGCACAGATACGCAGTATTTT.

Remarks on this clone: This specimen includes other DNA sequences encoding the same CDR3. The genes are TRBV30 and TRBJ1-5; possible D gene TRBD1, 6 bases. V was trimmed by 0 bases and J by 5 bases, leaving 8 bases between them. CDR1 GTSNPN and CDR2 SVGIG come from the germline V gene (reference sequence). The CDR3 sequence is 13 residues long. CDR3: CAWSVQGDQPQHF. In DNA, the CDR3 is TGTGCCTGGAGTGTACAGGGCGATCAGCCCCAGCATTTT.

The V and J genes are TRBV11-3 and TRBJ2-3; 7 bases are a match to TRBD2. The junction had 16 bases not matched to a gene; V was cut back by 7 bases and J by 0 bases. The CDR3 length is 18 residues. Germline lookup yields CDR1 SGHNT and CDR2 YENEEA. CDR3 nucleotide sequence: TGTGCCAGCATACCGCCGTCGGGGGGTGCTAGAAGCACAGATACGCAGTATTTT. Translated, it gives CASIPPSGGARSTDTQYF. The full variable domain, completed using reference TRBV11-3 and TRBJ2-3, is EAGVVQSPRYKIIEKKQPVAFWCNPISGHNTLYWYLQNLGQGPELLIRYENEEAVDDSQLPKDRFSAERLKGVDSTLKIQPAELGDSAVYLCASIPPSGGARSTDTQYFGPGTRLTVL.

This sequence joins TRBV29-1 and TRBJ1-1, with D tentatively TRBD1 (6 bases). This CDR3 region has 13 residues. Germline CDR1 SQVTM, CDR2 ANQGSEA. V dropped 4 bases and J dropped 5 bases, with 14 bases sitting between them. The chain's CDR3 is CSVAGVSLTEAFF. CDR3 sequence (DNA): TGCAGCGTTGCAGGGGTTTCATTAACTGAAGCTTTCTTT.

V gene TRBV2 combines with J gene TRBJ2-3, with no clear D. The CDR3 runs 13 residues. Between the trimmed V and J ends, which lost 2 bases and 4 bases, there was a span of 7 bases. Germline CDR1 SNHLY, CDR2 FYNNEI. The CDR3 sequence: CASSEFRADTQYF. The CDR3 DNA is TGTGCCAGCAGTGAATTCCGGGCAGATACGCAGTATTTT.

The genes are TRBV5-6 and TRBJ2-6, with D perhaps TRBD2 (6 bases). V shed 0 bases and J shed 0 bases, with 13 bases lying between them. The CDR3 consists of 18 residues. The germline CDR1 and CDR2 sequences are SGHDT and YYEEEE. Written as DNA, the CDR3 is TGTGCCAGCAGCTTGGAGGTGATAGCGGACTCTGGGGCCAACGTCCTGACTTTC. It specifies CASSLEVIADSGANVLTF.

J is TRBJ1-1 and V is TRBV10-3, with 7 bases aligning to TRBD1. The CDR3 has 15 residues. Trimming cost V 3 bases and J 2 bases; bases outside gene matches: 6. Germline CDR1 and CDR2: ENHRY and SYGVKD. CDR3 bases: TGTGCCATCAGTGATCCGAGGACAGGAAACACTGAAGCTTTCTTT. It encodes CAISDPRTGNTEAFF.

This rearrangement joins TRBV6-5 to TRBJ2-3; 7 bases are a match to TRBD2. The V gene end was trimmed by 8 bases and the J gene end by 1 base; junction bases not matched to a gene: 6. Per germline, CDR1 MNHEY and CDR2 SVGAGI. There are 14 residues in the CDR3. DNA for the CDR3: TGTGCCAGCTCTAGCGGAGGCGGCACAGATACGCAGTATTTT. As protein: CASSSGGGTDTQYF.

The rearrangement links TRBV7-9 to TRBJ2-7; TRBD1 aligns across 9 bases. CDR1 is SEHNR, CDR2 FQNEAQ, per germline (reference sequence). This CDR3 is built from 17 residues. The junction had 15 bases not matched to a gene; V was cut back by 5 bases and J by 4 bases. The CDR3 DNA reads as TGTGCCAGCAGCACCTCACAGGGGGCGACGCTCGAGTACGAGCAGTACTTC. Its translation: CASSTSQGATLEYEQYF.

Concerning this clone: A read error may account for a junction end that differs from germline. The rearrangement uses TRBV7-9 and TRBJ2-1, with 14 bases aligning to TRBD2. Germline V gives CDR1 SEHNR, CDR2 FQNEAQ (reference sequence). The length of the CDR3 is 17 residues. CDR3 sequence (DNA): TGTTCCAGCAGCTTAATTGCCGGGACTAGCGGGAGAAATGAGCAGTTCTTC. Amino acid sequence: CSSSLIAGTSGRNEQFF.

The chain couples TRBV11-1 to TRBJ1-4; TRBD1 aligns across 7 bases. The CDR3 contains 16 residues. CDR1 SGHAT and CDR2 FQDESV come from the germline V gene (reference sequence). V lost 4 bases to trimming and J lost 5 bases; unmatched junction nucleotides: 10. DNA of the CDR3: TGTGCCAGCAGCTCCTACCATGAAGGGGGCAATGAAAAACTGTTTTTT. Its protein is CASSSYHEGGNEKLFF.

CDR3 in amino acids: CASSRTGSSYNEQFF. For the CDR3, the DNA is TGTGCCAGCAGCCGAACGGGGAGCTCCTACAATGAGCAGTTCTTC. The chain uses TRBV5-6 and TRBJ2-1, with D possibly being TRBD2 (5 bases). V shed 4 bases and J shed 0 bases, with 11 bases lying between them. The length of the CDR3 is 15 residues. Looked up from germline, CDR1 is SGHDT and CDR2 is YYEEEE.

The chain recombines TRBV29-1 with TRBJ1-1; 7 positions match TRBD1. J gave up 2 bases and V 7 bases, and 4 bases lay outside the gene matches. The CDR3 is 12 residues long. CDR1 and CDR2 from the germline V gene are SQVTM and ANQGSEA. The CDR3 is CSGWTGNTEAFF. The CDR3 nucleotides are TGCAGCGGATGGACAGGAAACACTGAAGCTTTCTTT. The full variable domain, rest sourced from reference TRBV29-1 and TRBJ1-1, is SAVISQKPSRDICQRGTSLTIQCQVDSQVTMMFWYRQQPGQSLTLIATANQGSEATYESGFVIDKFPISRPNLTFSTLTVSNMSPEDSSIYLCSGWTGNTEAFFGQGTRLTVV.

V gene TRBV28 combines with J gene TRBJ2-4; the D gene is possibly TRBD1 (5 bases). The CDR3 extends over 15 amino acids. V shed 2 bases and J shed 7 bases, with 15 bases lying between them. Germline V gene data show CDR1 as MDHEN and CDR2 as SYDVKM. CDR3 DNA sequence: TGTGCCAGCAGTTTAGGTGGGGCGAGAATGAACATTCAGTACTTC. Protein product: CASSLGGARMNIQYF.